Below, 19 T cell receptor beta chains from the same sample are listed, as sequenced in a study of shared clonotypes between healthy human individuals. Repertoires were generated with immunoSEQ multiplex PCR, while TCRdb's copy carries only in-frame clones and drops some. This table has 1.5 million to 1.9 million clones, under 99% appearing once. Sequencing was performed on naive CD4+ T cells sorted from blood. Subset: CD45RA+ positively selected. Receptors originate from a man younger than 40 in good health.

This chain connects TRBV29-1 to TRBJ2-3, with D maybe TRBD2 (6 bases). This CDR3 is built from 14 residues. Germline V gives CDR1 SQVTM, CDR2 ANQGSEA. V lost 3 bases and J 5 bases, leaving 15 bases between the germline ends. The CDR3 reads CSVDRSGRQDTQYF. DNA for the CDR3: TGCAGCGTTGACCGGTCAGGGAGGCAAGATACGCAGTATTTT.

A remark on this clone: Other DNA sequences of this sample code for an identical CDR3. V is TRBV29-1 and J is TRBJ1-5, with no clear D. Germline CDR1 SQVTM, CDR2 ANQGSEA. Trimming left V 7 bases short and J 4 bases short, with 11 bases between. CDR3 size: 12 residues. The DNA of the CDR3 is TGCAGCGCTGGAGGATCTAATCAGCCCCAGCATTTT. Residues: CSAGGSNQPQHF.

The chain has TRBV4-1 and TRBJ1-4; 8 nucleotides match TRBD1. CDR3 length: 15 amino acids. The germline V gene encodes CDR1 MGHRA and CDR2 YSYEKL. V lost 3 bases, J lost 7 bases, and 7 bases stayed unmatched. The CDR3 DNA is TGCGCCAGCAGCCAGAGCAGGGGGCATGTTGAAAAACTGTTTTTT. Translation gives CASSQSRGHVEKLFF.

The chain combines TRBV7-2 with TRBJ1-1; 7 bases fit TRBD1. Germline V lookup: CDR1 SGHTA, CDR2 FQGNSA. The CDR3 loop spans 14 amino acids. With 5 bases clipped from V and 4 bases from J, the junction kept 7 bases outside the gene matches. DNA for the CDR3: TGTGCCAGCAGCCTACAAACAGGGGTCACTGAAGCTTTCTTT. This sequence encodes CASSLQTGVTEAFF.

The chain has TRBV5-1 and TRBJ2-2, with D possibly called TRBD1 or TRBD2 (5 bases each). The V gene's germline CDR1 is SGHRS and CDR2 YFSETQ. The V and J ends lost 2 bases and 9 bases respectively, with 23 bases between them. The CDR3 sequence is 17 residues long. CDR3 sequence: CASSLSGTAWDLRELFF. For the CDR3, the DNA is TGCGCCAGCAGCTTATCCGGGACGGCTTGGGACCTCCGGGAGCTGTTTTTT.

DNA of the CDR3: TGTGCCAGCAGCAACCAGGAGTCCTCCTACGAGCAGTACTTC. Residues: CASSNQESSYEQYF. The J gene is TRBJ2-7, the V gene TRBV21-1. TRBV21-1 is given as a pseudogene. This CDR3 has 14 amino acids.

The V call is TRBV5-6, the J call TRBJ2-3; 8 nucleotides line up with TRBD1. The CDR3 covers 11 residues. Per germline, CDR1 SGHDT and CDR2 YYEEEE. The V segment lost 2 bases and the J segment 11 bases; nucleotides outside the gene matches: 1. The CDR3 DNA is TGTGCCAGCAGCTTAGGGACAGGGCAGTATTTT. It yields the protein CASSLGTGQYF.

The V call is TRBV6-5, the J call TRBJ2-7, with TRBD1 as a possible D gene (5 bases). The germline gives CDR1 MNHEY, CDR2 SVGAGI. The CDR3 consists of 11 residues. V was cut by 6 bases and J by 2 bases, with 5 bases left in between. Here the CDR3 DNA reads TGTGCCAGCAGACAGGCCTACGAGCAGTACTTC. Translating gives CASRQAYEQYF.

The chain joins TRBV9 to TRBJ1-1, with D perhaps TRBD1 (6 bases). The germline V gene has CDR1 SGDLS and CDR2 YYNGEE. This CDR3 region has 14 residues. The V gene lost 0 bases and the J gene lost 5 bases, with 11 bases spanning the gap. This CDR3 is CASSVGVQGTEAFF. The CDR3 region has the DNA TGTGCCAGCAGCGTAGGGGTACAGGGTACTGAAGCTTTCTTT.

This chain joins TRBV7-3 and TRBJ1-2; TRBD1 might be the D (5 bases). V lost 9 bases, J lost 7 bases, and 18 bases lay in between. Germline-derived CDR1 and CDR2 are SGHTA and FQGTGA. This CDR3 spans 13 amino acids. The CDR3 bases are TGTGCCAGTAACGCAGGGCTCGGAGGTGGCTACACCTTC. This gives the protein CASNAGLGGGYTF.

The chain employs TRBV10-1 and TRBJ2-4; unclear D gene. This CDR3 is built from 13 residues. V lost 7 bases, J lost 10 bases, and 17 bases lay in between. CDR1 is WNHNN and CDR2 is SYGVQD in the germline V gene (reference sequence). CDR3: CASKNTVQGIQYF. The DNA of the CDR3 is TGCGCCAGCAAAAATACGGTTCAAGGTATTCAGTACTTC.

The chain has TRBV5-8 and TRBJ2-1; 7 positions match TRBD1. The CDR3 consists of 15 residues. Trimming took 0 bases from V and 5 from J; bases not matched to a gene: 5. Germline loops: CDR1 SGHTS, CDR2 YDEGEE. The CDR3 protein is CASSLAQGVHNEQFF. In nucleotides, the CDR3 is TGTGCCAGCAGCTTGGCCCAGGGGGTACACAATGAGCAGTTCTTC.

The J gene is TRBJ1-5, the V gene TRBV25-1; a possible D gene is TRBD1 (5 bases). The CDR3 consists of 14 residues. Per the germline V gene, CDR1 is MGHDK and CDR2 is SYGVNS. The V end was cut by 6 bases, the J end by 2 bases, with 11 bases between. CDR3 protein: CASRGPAGNQPQHF. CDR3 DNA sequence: TGTGCCAGCAGGGGACCGGCGGGCAATCAGCCCCAGCATTTT.

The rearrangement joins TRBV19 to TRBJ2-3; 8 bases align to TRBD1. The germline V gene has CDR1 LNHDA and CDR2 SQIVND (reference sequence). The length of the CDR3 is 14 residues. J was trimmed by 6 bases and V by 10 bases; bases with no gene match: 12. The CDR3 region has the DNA TGTGCCACAGGGGGCCCTCCAGTCCTCGATACGCAGTATTTT. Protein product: CATGGPPVLDTQYF.

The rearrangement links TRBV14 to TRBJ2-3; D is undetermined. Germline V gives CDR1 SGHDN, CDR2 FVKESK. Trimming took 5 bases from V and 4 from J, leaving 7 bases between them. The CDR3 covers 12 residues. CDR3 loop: CASSYGSDTQYF. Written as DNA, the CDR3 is TGTGCCAGCAGCTACGGGTCAGATACGCAGTATTTT.

CDR3 amino acids: CASKVDAETQYF. The CDR3 DNA sequence: TGTGCCAGCAAAGTCGACGCGGAGACCCAGTACTTC. The V gene is TRBV2, the J gene TRBJ2-5; D is uncertain. CDR1 is SNHLY and CDR2 is FYNNEI in the germline V gene. V lost 7 bases, J lost 5 bases, and 11 bases lay in between. The CDR3 is 12 amino acids.

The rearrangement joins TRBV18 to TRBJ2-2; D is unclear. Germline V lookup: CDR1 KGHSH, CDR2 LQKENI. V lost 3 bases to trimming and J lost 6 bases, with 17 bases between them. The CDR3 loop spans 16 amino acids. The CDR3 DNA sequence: TGTGCCAGCTCACCGGTAGACTCCCTAGGGTCCGGGGAGCTGTTTTTT. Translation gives CASSPVDSLGSGELFF.

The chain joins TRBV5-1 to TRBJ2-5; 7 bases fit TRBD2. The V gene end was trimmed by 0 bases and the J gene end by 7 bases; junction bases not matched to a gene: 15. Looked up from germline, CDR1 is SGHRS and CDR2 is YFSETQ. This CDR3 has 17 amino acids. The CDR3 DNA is TGCGCCAGCAGCTTGGATGCGCCCCAAACACCGGGGGGGACCCAGTACTTC. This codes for CASSLDAPQTPGGTQYF.

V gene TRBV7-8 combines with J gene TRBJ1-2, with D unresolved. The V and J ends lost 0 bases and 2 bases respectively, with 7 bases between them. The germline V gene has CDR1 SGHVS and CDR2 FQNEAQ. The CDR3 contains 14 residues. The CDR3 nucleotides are TGTGCCAGCAGCTTAGCCCACAACAACTATGGCTACACCTTC. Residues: CASSLAHNNYGYTF. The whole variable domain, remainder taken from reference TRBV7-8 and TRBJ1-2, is GAGVSQSPRYKVAKRGQDVALRCDPISGHVSLFWYQQALGQGPEFLTYFQNEAQLDKSGLPSDRFFAERPEGSVSTLKIQRTQQEDSAVYLCASSLAHNNYGYTFGSGTRLTVV.